The clone carrying this T cell receptor beta chain was detected many times. The antigen is not known. The ends were cut back, 5 bases at V and 8 bases at J, with 18 bases in the middle. Germline loops: CDR1 SNHLY, CDR2 FYNNEI. The CDR3 is made up of 15 amino acids. The data are from a study of early T cells in non-severe SARS-CoV-2 infection. Study-wide context: Unpaired chains resulted from sequencing bulk RNA of unsorted whole blood. Study outcomes and limitations: Matching results from VDJdb favored anti-spike CD8 responses, leaving private and CD4 specificities undetected.

In the library, individual cDNA molecules carried attached unique molecular identifiers. MiXCR was run by TCRdb on the 5' RACE reads, yielding one entry per CDR3 protein. The repertoire has tens of thousands of distinct CDR3 sequences, 5.3% of them found once; the top ten carry 25% to 30%. The genes are TRBV2 and TRBJ1-4, with D unclear. Specimen: whole blood. This receptor was obtained from an adult who was a healthcare worker with PCR-confirmed SARS-CoV-2 infection or an uninfected control (not recorded which). CDR3 amino acids: CASSPDRGENEKLFF. DNA of the CDR3: TGTGCCAGCAGTCCCGACCGTGGGGAGAACGAAAAACTGTTTTTT. Variable domain in full (rest from reference TRBV2 and TRBJ1-4): EPEVTQTPSHQVTQMGQEVILRCVPISNHLYFYWYRQILGQKVEFLVSFYNNEISEKSEIFDDQFSVERPDGSNFTLKIRSTKLEDSAMYFCASSPDRGENEKLFFGSGTQLSVL.